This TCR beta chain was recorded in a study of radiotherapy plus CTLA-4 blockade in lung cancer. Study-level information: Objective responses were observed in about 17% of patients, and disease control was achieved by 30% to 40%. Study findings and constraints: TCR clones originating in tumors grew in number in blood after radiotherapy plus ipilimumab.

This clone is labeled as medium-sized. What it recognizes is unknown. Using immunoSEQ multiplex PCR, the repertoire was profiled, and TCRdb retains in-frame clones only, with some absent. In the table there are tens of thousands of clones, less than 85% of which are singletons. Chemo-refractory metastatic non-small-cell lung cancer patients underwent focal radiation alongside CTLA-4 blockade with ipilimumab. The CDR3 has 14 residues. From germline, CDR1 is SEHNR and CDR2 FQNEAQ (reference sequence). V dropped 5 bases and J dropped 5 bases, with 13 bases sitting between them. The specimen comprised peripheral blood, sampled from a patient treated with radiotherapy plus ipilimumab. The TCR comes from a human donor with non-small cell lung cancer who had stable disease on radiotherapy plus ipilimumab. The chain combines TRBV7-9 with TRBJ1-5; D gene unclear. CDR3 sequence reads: CASSPRSVDQPQHF. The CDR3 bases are TGTGCCAGCAGCCCCCGGTCAGTTGATCAGCCCCAGCATTTT.